The rows below give T cell receptor beta chains drawn from one sample of a study of cytomegalovirus exposure and HLA in healthy donors. Here immunoSEQ multiplex PCR was the method, and the copy in TCRdb shows in-frame clones only, minus some. The sample holds around 140,000 clones, just under 90% seen once. Sequenced material: PBMCs. The receptors here all came from a woman aged 25 to 39 in good health and CMV-seronegative. Both conserved end residues are trimmed from each CDR3. D genes are given only for firm matches.

>TRBV7-2|TRBD1|TRBJ1-6
ASSPTGGWDSPLH
>TRBV7-9|NA|TRBJ1-6
ASSLDPLYNSPLH
>TRBV10-3|TRBD2|TRBJ2-7
AISLLAGLDEQY
>TRBV5-1|NA|TRBJ2-5
ASSPRPHQETQY
>TRBV10-3|TRBD1|TRBJ1-3
AIRGQASGNTIY
>TRBV28|TRBD1|TRBJ1-1
ASRGVHTDRVNTEAF
>TRBV5-4|NA|TRBJ2-3
AFARRVVSDTQY
>TRBV5-1|TRBD2|TRBJ2-3
ASSSSGGANTQY
>TRBV7-3|TRBD2|TRBJ2-1
ASSSVAGEQF
>TRBV27|NA|TRBJ1-4
ASSSTGTSTNEKLF
>TRBV10-3|TRBD2|TRBJ2-1
AISAPSGGAYEQF
>TRBV7-3|TRBD2|TRBJ2-1
ASSSTSGGAHQQF
>TRBV6-4|NA|TRBJ2-3
ASSAGEESDTQY
>TRBV18|TRBD1|TRBJ2-6
ASSPWGQTLSSGANVLT
>TRBV6-1|TRBD1|TRBJ2-5
ASSGRDRAQETQY
>TRBV28|NA|TRBJ1-1
ASSEGNRGTEAF
>TRBV4-1|NA|TRBJ1-2
ASSYSRGNYGYT
>TRBV7-9|TRBD1|TRBJ2-1
SSRGQVVEQF
>TRBV5-1|NA|TRBJ2-3
ASSLERVTDTQY
>TRBV29-1|TRBD1|TRBJ2-1
SVAGQGYNEQF
>TRBV30|NA|TRBJ1-5
AWGQTYQPQH
>TRBV5-1|NA|TRBJ2-2
ASSLSPGEALF
>TRBV7-2|NA|TRBJ2-5
ASSLRRQETQY
>TRBV14|TRBD1|TRBJ2-1
ASSRPPGQGFYNEQF
>TRBV7-3|TRBD1|TRBJ2-5
ASSPGTGQETQY
>TRBV19|TRBD2|TRBJ2-7
ASSRTSGSYEQY
>TRBV19|TRBD1|TRBJ1-4
ASSRTGGYEKLF
>TRBV25-1|NA|TRBJ1-5
ASAPGHLLNQPQH
>TRBV30|TRBD2|TRBJ2-3
AWRLAGPTDTQY
>TRBV15|TRBD2|TRBJ2-1
ATSRGGRRGSYNEQF
>TRBV28|TRBD2|TRBJ2-3
ASSETSGRSTDTQY
>TRBV5-4|TRBD2|TRBJ2-2
ASRSGISGGRDTGELF
>TRBV6-1|NA|TRBJ2-7
ASSAGHKTYEQY
>TRBV30|TRBD2|TRBJ2-2
AWSNNGGTGTSGRVRLGELF
>TRBV29-1|NA|TRBJ2-1
SVGWTALSYNEQF
>TRBV19|TRBD2|TRBJ2-1
ASSKRGLAGHMGSYNEQF
>TRBV5-4|NA|TRBJ2-3
ASLKEPTSTDTQY
>TRBV7-3|TRBD1|TRBJ2-1
ASSLDAGQGARNEQF
>TRBV28|NA|TRBJ1-6
ASSPLRNSPLH
>TRBV2|TRBD1|TRBJ2-1
ASRGQGIGSNEQF
>TRBV30|TRBD1|TRBJ2-1
ASRQGEVRGVNYNEQF